One sample yielded the 20 T cell receptor beta chains listed below, sequenced in a study of CD8 T cells in ankylosing spondylitis. TCRdb analysed the 5' RACE reads with MiXCR anew, one entry per CDR3 protein. This sample yields more than 150,000 distinct CDR3 sequences, of which approximately 12% are seen a single time; around 10% belongs to the top ten. Sequenced sample: blood, either unsorted or a sorted T cell fraction (not recorded which). Receptors were obtained from a female donor with ankylosing spondylitis or in good health (not recorded which).

This clonotype has only a few counts. This chain uses TRBV27 with TRBJ2-6; 13 bases agree with TRBD2. The CDR3 runs to 18 residues. Trimming cost V 5 bases and J 4 bases; bases outside gene matches: 8. Germline loops: CDR1 MNHEY, CDR2 SMNVEV (reference sequence). CDR3 bases: TGTGCCAGCAGTCACGGACTAGCGGGAGTGCGGGGGGCCAACGTCCTGACTTTC. Translation: CASSHGLAGVRGANVLTF.

The chain links TRBV29-1 to TRBJ2-1; no definite D call. Per germline, CDR1 SQVTM and CDR2 ANQGSEA. CDR3 length equals 14 residues. The V end lost 4 bases, the J end lost 0 bases, and 10 bases lay between the germline ends. CDR3 sequence: CSVANLLSYNEQFF. The CDR3 DNA follows: TGCAGCGTTGCCAACCTTCTCTCCTACAATGAGCAGTTCTTC.

This clonotype was counted only a few times. The rearrangement joins TRBV5-1 to TRBJ2-2; D is ambiguous. Germline V gene lookup returns CDR1 SGHRS and CDR2 YFSETQ. Between the trimmed V and J ends, which lost 4 bases and 1 base, there was a span of 5 bases. This CDR3 has 13 residues. The CDR3 DNA reads as TGCGCCAGCAGCCAAAGGAACACCGGGGAGCTGTTTTTT. It yields the protein CASSQRNTGELFF.

This clonotype was counted ten times or more. The rearrangement joins TRBV6-2 or TRBV6-3 to TRBJ1-1, with D uncertain. Germline CDR1 is MNHEY and CDR2 is SVGEGT. V gave up 7 bases and J gave up 7 bases, with 13 bases separating them. The CDR3 has 12 amino acids. CDR3 sequence reads: CASTQVGLEAFF. CDR3 nucleotides: TGTGCCAGCACCCAGGTGGGTCTTGAAGCTTTCTTT.

This clonotype was observed a single time. V gene TRBV6-6 combines with J gene TRBJ2-7; the D is unclear. CDR1 is MNHNY, CDR2 SVGAGI, per germline (reference sequence). This CDR3 is built from 13 residues. V dropped 2 bases and J dropped 2 bases, with 7 bases sitting between them. The DNA for the CDR3 is TGTGCCAGCAGTTACACAGAGACCTACGAGCAGTACTTC. Protein product: CASSYTETYEQYF.

This clonotype was recorded at least ten times. This chain connects TRBV14 to TRBJ2-7; D gene ambiguous. The CDR3 runs to 13 residues. With 1 base removed from V and 6 bases from J, the gap between germline ends came to 10 bases. Germline assignment: CDR1 SGHDN and CDR2 FVKESK. CDR3: CASSQVRRGEQYF. CDR3 coding DNA: TGTGCCAGCAGCCAAGTCCGACGTGGCGAGCAGTACTTC.

At least ten counts were recorded for this clonotype. The CDR3 DNA follows: TGTGCCAGCAGCTTGGGGTCGGGGAGCTCCTATAATTCACCCCTCCACTTT. Amino acid sequence: CASSLGSGSSYNSPLHF. The chain combines TRBV5-6 with TRBJ1-6; D is unclear. The germline V gene encodes CDR1 SGHDT and CDR2 YYEEEE. The V gene lost 0 bases and the J gene lost 0 bases, with 10 bases spanning the gap. CDR3 length: 17 amino acids.

Written as DNA, the CDR3 is TGTGCCAGCAGCTTAGAGGCCAACACAGATACGCAGTATTTT. Residues: CASSLEANTDTQYF. V and J are TRBV7-8 and TRBJ2-3; D gene ambiguous. The V end lost 1 base, the J end lost 2 bases, and 7 bases lay between the germline ends. The germline gives CDR1 SGHVS, CDR2 FQNEAQ. CDR3 length: 14 amino acids.

This clonotype was picked up many times. The chain employs TRBV21-1 and TRBJ2-1. TRBV21-1 is marked as a pseudogene. The CDR3 totals 16 residues. Here the CDR3 reads CASRIRVSDSYNEQFF. CDR3 sequence (DNA): TGTGCCAGCAGGATACGAGTCTCCGACTCCTACAATGAGCAGTTCTTC.

This clonotype was counted at least ten times. J is TRBJ2-7 and V is TRBV7-8; the match to TRBD1 covers 8 bases. The CDR3 has 13 amino acids. Germline V gene sequence: CDR1 SGHVS, CDR2 FQNEAQ. V dropped 5 bases and J dropped 6; count of bases not matched to a gene: 6. The CDR3 DNA reads TGTGCCAGCAGCGGGAGGACAGGGTTCGAGCAGTACTTC. It specifies CASSGRTGFEQYF.

The chain recombines TRBV12-3 or TRBV12-4 with TRBJ2-5; no firm D call. CDR3 length equals 13 residues. V was shortened by 3 bases and J by 5 bases, with 10 bases between the two germline ends. CDR3 loop: CASSLTRWETQYF. The CDR3 DNA is TGTGCCAGCAGTTTGACGCGGTGGGAGACCCAGTACTTC.

This clonotype was counted at least ten times. This sequence joins TRBV7-2 and TRBJ1-5; no firm D call. V lost 1 base and J 9 bases, leaving 10 bases between the germline ends. Germline-derived CDR1 and CDR2 are SGHTA and FQGNSA. The CDR3 is made up of 13 amino acids. In DNA form, the CDR3 reads TGTGCCAGCAGCTTAGAGGGTAGTCGGCCCCAGCATTTT. Translation: CASSLEGSRPQHF.

This chain joins TRBV16 and TRBJ2-1; no definite D call. CDR3 length: 14 amino acids. V shed 4 bases and J shed 4 bases, with 11 bases lying between them. Germline V lookup: CDR1 KGHSY, CDR2 FQNENV. The CDR3 DNA reads TGTGCCAGCAGCCCGACCGCCCGATACAATGAGCAGTTCTTC. It specifies CASSPTARYNEQFF.

This sequence joins TRBV7-2 and TRBJ1-1, with 9 bases fitting TRBD1. The germline V gene encodes CDR1 SGHTA and CDR2 FQGNSA. With V trimmed by 1 base and J by 10 bases, 4 bases remained unmatched. The CDR3 contains 13 residues. DNA for the CDR3: TGTGCCAGCAGCTTAGGACAGGGGGGGGGAGCTTTCTTT. Protein sequence: CASSLGQGGGAFF.

V and J are TRBV9 and TRBJ2-3; possibly TRBD1 for D (5 bases). Germline CDR1 and CDR2: SGDLS and YYNGEE. The CDR3 has 16 amino acids. V was clipped by 2 bases and J by 1 base, with 14 bases between them. As DNA, the CDR3 is TGTGCCAGCAGCGTTCGATCGCAGGGCGGCACAGATACGCAGTATTTT. Encoded protein: CASSVRSQGGTDTQYF.

This clonotype showed up many times. The chain employs TRBV29-1 and TRBJ1-1; maybe TRBD1 (5 bases). V was pared by 3 bases and J by 0 bases, with 11 bases between. Germline V gene sequence: CDR1 SQVTM, CDR2 ANQGSEA. The CDR3 is made up of 14 amino acids. As DNA, the CDR3 is TGCAGCGTTGAGGGACTGACGATGAACACTGAAGCTTTCTTT. Translated, it gives CSVEGLTMNTEAFF.

This clonotype showed up many times. The chain joins TRBV7-9 to TRBJ2-3, with 8 bases identical to TRBD2. This CDR3 has 15 amino acids. CDR1 SEHNR and CDR2 FQNEAQ come from the germline V gene (reference sequence). Trimming at V came to 7 bases and at J to 5 bases, leaving 11 bases not matched to a gene. CDR3: CASTFTGLAGDTQYF. The CDR3 coding sequence is TGTGCCAGCACCTTTACCGGGCTAGCGGGAGATACGCAGTATTTT.

In its sample, this clonotype was seen many times. The chain recombines TRBV10-3 with TRBJ2-7; D not certain. Trimming shortened V by 5 bases and J by 0 bases, and 5 bases separated the two germline ends. Germline values: CDR1 ENHRY, CDR2 SYGVKD. The CDR3 has 12 amino acids. The CDR3 DNA is TGTGCCATCAGTTCGACCTCCTACGAGCAGTACTTC. Translation: CAISSTSYEQYF.

This clonotype was counted many times. The chain is built from TRBV20-1 and TRBJ2-1, with a tentative D call TRBD2 (5 bases). In germline, CDR1 is DFQATT, CDR2 SNEGSKA (reference sequence). Trimming removed 4 bases from V and 4 bases from J, with 17 bases in between. The length of the CDR3 is 15 residues. The chain's CDR3 is CSATGELVGYNEQFF. As DNA, the CDR3 is TGCAGTGCTACCGGGGAACTAGTAGGTTACAATGAGCAGTTCTTC.

The table lists this clonotype with many counts. V is TRBV4-3 and J is TRBJ2-5, with TRBD2 matching 13 bases. This CDR3 comprises 16 residues. Per the germline V gene, CDR1 is LGHNA and CDR2 is YSLEER. Trimming removed 0 bases from V and 5 bases from J; junction bases left unmatched: 3. CDR3 bases: TGCGCCAGCAGCCAAGATCGGACTAGCGGGAGTGAGACCCAGTACTTC. Amino acid sequence: CASSQDRTSGSETQYF.